One sample yielded the 20 T cell receptor beta chains listed below, sequenced in a study of cytomegalovirus exposure and HLA in healthy donors. 13 Jbeta primers and 60 Vbeta primers were used for the PCR. Only in-frame clones appear in the TCRdb table, and some are missing; sequencing was by immunoSEQ multiplex PCR. The table records approximately 170,000 clones, 73% of them present only once. Sequencing used PBMCs. These receptors all come from a woman in her late teens or twenties in good health and CMV-seropositive.

This chain uses TRBV7-2 with TRBJ2-7, with 7 bases lining up with TRBD1. Unmatched junction bases numbered 7, after V lost 2 bases and J lost 6 bases. This CDR3 has 14 amino acids. The germline gives CDR1 SGHTA, CDR2 FQGNSA. The CDR3 loop reads CASSLRGQTFEQYF. The DNA for the CDR3 is TGTGCCAGCAGCTTAAGGGGGCAGACGTTCGAGCAGTACTTC.

A few counts support this clone. The V call is TRBV30, the J call TRBJ1-5; D perhaps matches TRBD1 (6 bases). Germline loops: CDR1 GTSNPN, CDR2 SVGIG (reference sequence). V was pared by 1 base and J by 2 bases, with 12 bases between. This CDR3 comprises 15 residues. The CDR3 spells CAWSGQAVGNQPQHF. The CDR3, as DNA: TGTGCCTGGAGTGGACAGGCGGTTGGCAATCAGCCCCAGCATTTT.

The chain uses TRBV27 and TRBJ2-7, with 12 positions matching TRBD2. After removal of 5 bases from V and 6 bases from J, the junction contained 14 bases not matched to a gene. This CDR3 has 17 amino acids. Per the germline V gene, CDR1 is MNHEY and CDR2 is SMNVEV (reference sequence). CDR3 protein: CASSPGPGLAGIGEQYF. DNA of the CDR3: TGTGCCAGCAGTCCAGGCCCAGGACTAGCGGGGATTGGCGAGCAGTACTTC.

The V call is TRBV19, the J call TRBJ2-6, with D perhaps TRBD2 (6 bases). The CDR3 loop spans 15 amino acids. V shed 7 bases and J shed 0 bases, with 10 bases lying between them. Germline V gene lookup returns CDR1 LNHDA and CDR2 SQIVND (reference sequence). The CDR3 protein is CASIGGDSGANVLTF. The CDR3 DNA sequence: TGTGCCAGTATCGGAGGGGACTCTGGGGCCAACGTCCTGACTTTC.

DNA for the CDR3: TGTGCCAGCGCCCGGACTAGCGGGGGGGCACACGAGCAGTACTTC. Translating it yields CASARTSGGAHEQYF. The chain joins TRBV6-5 to TRBJ2-7; 15 bases agree with TRBD2. CDR3 length equals 15 residues. The V gene end was trimmed by 8 bases and the J gene end by 5 bases; junction bases not matched to a gene: 7. CDR1 MNHEY and CDR2 SVGAGI come from the germline V gene.

The V call is TRBV4-1, the J call TRBJ2-3; D may be TRBD1 (6 bases). This CDR3 region has 16 residues. Trimming pared 0 bases from V and 4 bases from J, leaving 14 bases between. Germline V CDR1 and CDR2: MGHRA, YSYEKL. Here the CDR3 reads CASSQEPGAGADTQYF. The CDR3 nucleotides are TGCGCCAGCAGCCAAGAACCAGGGGCAGGGGCAGATACGCAGTATTTT.

The chain combines TRBV18 with TRBJ2-7; no reliable D call. Germline V gene data show CDR1 as KGHSH and CDR2 as LQKENI. Between the trimmed V and J ends, which lost 3 bases and 3 bases, there was a span of 9 bases. The CDR3 loop spans 13 amino acids. CDR3 nucleotides: TGTGCCAGCTCACCCGACACCTTCTACGAGCAGTACTTC. Translation gives CASSPDTFYEQYF. The whole variable domain, remainder taken from reference TRBV18 and TRBJ2-7, is NAGVMQNPRHLVRRRGQEARLRCSPMKGHSHVYWYRQLPEEGLKFMVYLQKENIIDESGMPKERFSAEFPKEGPSILRIQQVVRGDSAAYFCASSPDTFYEQYFGPGTRLTVT.

V is TRBV27 and J is TRBJ2-2, with 14 nucleotides matching TRBD2. After removal of 2 bases from V and 6 bases from J, the junction contained 11 bases not matched to a gene. The V gene's germline CDR1 is MNHEY and CDR2 SMNVEV (reference sequence). The CDR3 extends over 19 amino acids. The CDR3 DNA reads as TGTGCCAGCAGTTTAATAAGCCCCCCGGGACTAGCGGGGGCCGGGGAGCTGTTTTTT. Its protein product is CASSLISPPGLAGAGELFF.

The chain recombines TRBV9 with TRBJ1-2; TRBD1 agrees at 10 bases. The V segment lost 5 bases and the J segment 0 bases; nucleotides outside the gene matches: 4. Germline-derived CDR1 and CDR2 are SGDLS and YYNGEE. CDR3 length equals 15 residues. CDR3 residues: CASRGTGEANYGYTF. CDR3 nucleotides: TGTGCCAGCAGGGGGACAGGGGAAGCTAACTATGGCTACACCTTC.

The rearrangement links TRBV28 to TRBJ2-7; 9 nucleotides align to TRBD1. This CDR3 has 14 amino acids. In germline, CDR1 is MDHEN, CDR2 SYDVKM. J was trimmed by 6 bases and V by 4 bases; bases with no gene match: 7. The CDR3, as DNA: TGTGCCAGCAGTTGGCGGGACAGGGTGGGCGAGCAGTACTTC. Amino acids: CASSWRDRVGEQYF.

The chain uses TRBV28 and TRBJ1-2, with 7 nucleotides matching TRBD1. J lost 1 base, V lost 8 bases, and 7 bases had no gene match. This CDR3 has 14 residues. CDR1 is MDHEN and CDR2 is SYDVKM in the germline V gene. The CDR3 nucleotides read TGTGCCAGCCTAACGGGACAGAATAACTATGGCTACACCTTC. This translates into CASLTGQNNYGYTF.

There are a few counts of this clone. This chain uses TRBV7-9 with TRBJ1-1; a weak D match, TRBD1 (6 bases). Trimming took off 3 bases at V and 1 base at J, with 9 bases between the two ends. Germline assignment: CDR1 SEHNR and CDR2 FQNEAQ (reference sequence). The CDR3 extends over 14 amino acids. CDR3 protein: CASSFVTGNTEAFF. The CDR3 nucleotides read TGTGCCAGCAGCTTCGTGACAGGGAACACTGAAGCTTTCTTT.

A single count supports this clone. The chain combines TRBV7-9 with TRBJ2-1; D not resolved. Germline CDR1 SEHNR, CDR2 FQNEAQ (reference sequence). This CDR3 is built from 12 residues. Trimming removed 5 bases at V and 8 bases at J, with 10 bases between. CDR3 nucleotide sequence: TGTGCCAGCAGCCCAAGTCGGGATGAGCAGTTCTTC. It yields the protein CASSPSRDEQFF. Variable domain in full (rest from reference TRBV7-9 and TRBJ2-1): DTGVSQNPRHKITKRGQNVTFRCDPISEHNRLYWYRQTLGQGPEFLTYFQNEAQLEKSRLLSDRFSAERPKGSFSTLEIQRTEQGDSAMYLCASSPSRDEQFFGPGTRLTVL.

This chain links TRBV7-2 with TRBJ2-7, with a tentative D call TRBD2 (6 bases). This CDR3 spans 12 amino acids. In germline, CDR1 is SGHTA, CDR2 FQGNSA. The V end lost 5 bases, the J end lost 6 bases, and 11 bases lay between the germline ends. For the CDR3, the DNA is TGTGCCAGCAGCCCCCGGGGAGGCGAGCAGTACTTC. It is translated as CASSPRGGEQYF.

This chain uses TRBV19 with TRBJ2-5, with D possibly TRBD1 on 6 matching bases. The CDR3 runs 14 residues. The germline V gene has CDR1 LNHDA and CDR2 SQIVND (reference sequence). V was cut by 3 bases and J by 5 bases, with 13 bases left in between. The CDR3 reads CASSIGGDGETQYF. For the CDR3, the DNA is TGTGCCAGTAGTATTGGGGGCGACGGGGAGACCCAGTACTTC.

The DNA for the CDR3 is TGTGCCAGCAGCGGCGAACAGGGAATCAACACTGAAGCTTTCTTT. Protein product: CASSGEQGINTEAFF. The V and J genes are TRBV2 and TRBJ1-1; D might be TRBD1 (6 bases). Germline CDR1 reads SNHLY; CDR2 reads FYNNEI. The V end was cut by 6 bases, the J end by 2 bases, with 16 bases between. The CDR3 contains 15 residues.

In its sample, this clone was seen once. The genes are TRBV7-6 and TRBJ2-7; 9 nucleotides match TRBD1. The V gene's germline CDR1 is SGHVS and CDR2 FNYEAQ. V was pared by 1 base and J by 0 bases, with 13 bases of the junction left unmatched. The CDR3 spans 19 residues. CDR3 sequence (DNA): TGTGCCAGCAGCTTAGTTTCAGTCGTTGGGACAGGGCTCTCCTACGAGCAGTACTTC. As protein: CASSLVSVVGTGLSYEQYF. Using reference TRBV7-6 and TRBJ2-7 for the parts outside the CDR3, the full variable domain is GAGVSQSPRYKVTKRGQDVALRCDPISGHVSLYWYRQALGQGPEFLTYFNYEAQQDKSGLPNDRFSAERPEGSISTLTIQRTEQRDSAMYRCASSLVSVVGTGLSYEQYFGPGTRLTVT.

The chain joins TRBV7-9 to TRBJ2-1; the D gene is possibly TRBD2 (6 bases). Germline lookup yields CDR1 SEHNR and CDR2 FQNEAQ (reference sequence). V lost 5 bases and J 7 bases, leaving 18 bases between the germline ends. The CDR3 has 15 residues. The CDR3 protein is CASSPPGDLGNEQFF. CDR3 bases: TGTGCCAGCAGCCCCCCGGGGGATCTAGGGAATGAGCAGTTCTTC.

The chain recombines TRBV5-1 with TRBJ1-5; a possible D gene is TRBD1 (5 bases). V lost 0 bases and J lost 7, with 8 bases in between. The CDR3 is 13 residues long. The germline V gene has CDR1 SGHRS and CDR2 YFSETQ. The CDR3: CASSLDPGQPQHF. The CDR3 nucleotides are TGCGCCAGCAGCTTGGATCCAGGGCAGCCCCAGCATTTT.

This clone showed up just once. V gene TRBV4-1 combines with J gene TRBJ2-2, with 11 bases matching TRBD2. Trimming removed 0 bases from V and 0 bases from J; junction bases left unmatched: 3. This CDR3 has 18 residues. Germline values: CDR1 MGHRA, CDR2 YSYEKL. The chain's CDR3 is CASSQEASGGPNTGELFF. The CDR3 coding sequence is TGCGCCAGCAGCCAAGAAGCTAGCGGGGGGCCGAACACCGGGGAGCTGTTTTTT.